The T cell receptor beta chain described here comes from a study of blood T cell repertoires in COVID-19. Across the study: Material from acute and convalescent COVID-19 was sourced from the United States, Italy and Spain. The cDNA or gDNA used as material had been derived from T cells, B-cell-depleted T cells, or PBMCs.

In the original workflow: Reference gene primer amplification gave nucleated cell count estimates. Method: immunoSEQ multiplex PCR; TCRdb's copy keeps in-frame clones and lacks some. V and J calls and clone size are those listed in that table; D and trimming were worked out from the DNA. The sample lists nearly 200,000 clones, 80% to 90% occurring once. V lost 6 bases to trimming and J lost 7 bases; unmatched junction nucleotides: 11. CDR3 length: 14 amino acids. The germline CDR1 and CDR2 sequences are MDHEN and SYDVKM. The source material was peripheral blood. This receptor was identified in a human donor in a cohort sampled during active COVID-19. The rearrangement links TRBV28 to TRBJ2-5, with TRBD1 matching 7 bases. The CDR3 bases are TGTGCCAGCAGACGGACAGGCGGGCTTGGGACCCAGTACTTC. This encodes CASRRTGGLGTQYF.